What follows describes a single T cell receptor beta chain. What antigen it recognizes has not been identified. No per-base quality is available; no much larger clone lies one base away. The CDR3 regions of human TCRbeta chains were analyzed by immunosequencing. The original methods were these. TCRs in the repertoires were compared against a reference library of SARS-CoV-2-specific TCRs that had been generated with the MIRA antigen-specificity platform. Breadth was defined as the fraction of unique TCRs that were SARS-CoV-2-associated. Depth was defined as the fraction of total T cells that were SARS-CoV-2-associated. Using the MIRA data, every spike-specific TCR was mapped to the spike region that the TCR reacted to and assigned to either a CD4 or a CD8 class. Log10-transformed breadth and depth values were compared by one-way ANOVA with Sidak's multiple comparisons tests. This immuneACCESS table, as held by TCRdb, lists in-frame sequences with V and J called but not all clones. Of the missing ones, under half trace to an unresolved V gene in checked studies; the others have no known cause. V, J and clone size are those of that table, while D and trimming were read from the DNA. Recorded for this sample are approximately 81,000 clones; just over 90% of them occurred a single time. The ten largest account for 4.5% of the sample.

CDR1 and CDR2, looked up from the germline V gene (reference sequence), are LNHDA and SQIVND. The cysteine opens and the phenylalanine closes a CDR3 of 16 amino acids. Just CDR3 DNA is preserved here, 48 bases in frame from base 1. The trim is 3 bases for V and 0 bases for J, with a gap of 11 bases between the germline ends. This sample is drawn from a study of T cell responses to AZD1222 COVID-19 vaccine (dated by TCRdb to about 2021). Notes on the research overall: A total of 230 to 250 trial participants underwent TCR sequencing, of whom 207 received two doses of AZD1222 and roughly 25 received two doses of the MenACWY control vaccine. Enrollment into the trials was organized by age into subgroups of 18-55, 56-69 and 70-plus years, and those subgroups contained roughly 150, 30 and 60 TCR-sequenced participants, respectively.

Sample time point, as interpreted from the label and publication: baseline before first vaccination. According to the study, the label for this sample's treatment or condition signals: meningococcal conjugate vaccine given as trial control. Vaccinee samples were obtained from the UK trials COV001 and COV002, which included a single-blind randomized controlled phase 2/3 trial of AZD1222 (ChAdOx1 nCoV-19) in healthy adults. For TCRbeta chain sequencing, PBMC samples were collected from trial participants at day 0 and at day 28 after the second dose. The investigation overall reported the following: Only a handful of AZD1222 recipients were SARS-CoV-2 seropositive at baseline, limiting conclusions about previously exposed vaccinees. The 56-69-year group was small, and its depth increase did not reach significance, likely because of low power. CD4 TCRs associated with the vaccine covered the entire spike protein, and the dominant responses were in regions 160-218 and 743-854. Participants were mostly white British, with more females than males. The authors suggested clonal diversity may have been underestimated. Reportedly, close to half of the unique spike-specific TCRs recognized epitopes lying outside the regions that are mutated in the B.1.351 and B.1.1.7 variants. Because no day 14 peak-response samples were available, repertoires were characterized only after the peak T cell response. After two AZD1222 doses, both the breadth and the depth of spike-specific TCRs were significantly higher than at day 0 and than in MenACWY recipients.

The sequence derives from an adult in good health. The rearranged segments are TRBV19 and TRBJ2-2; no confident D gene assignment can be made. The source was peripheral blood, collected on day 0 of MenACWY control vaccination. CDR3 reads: CASSIRPITNTGELFF. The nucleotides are TGTGCCAGTAGTATTCGGCCCATAACGAACACCGGGGAGCTGTTTTTT.